The table lists the clone carrying this T cell receptor beta chain with many counts. The antigen is unknown. According to the study, TCR beta libraries were built with iRepertoire HTBI primers and CDR3-region Arm-PCR. Via MiXCR, TCRdb re-called the multiplex PCR reads, giving one row per CDR3 protein. The sample lists roughly 400,000 distinct CDR3 sequences; around 20% were seen once. This record belongs to a study of regulatory T cells in long-lasting Graves disease. Indicated time point: persistent/refractory GD, antithyroid drugs over 5 years with positive TRAb. Isolated PBMC RNA provided the starting material for the TCR library. There are 14 residues in the CDR3. V lost 7 bases to trimming and J lost 8 bases, with 15 bases between them. CDR1 is MDHEN and CDR2 is SYDVKM in the germline V gene. The study's findings and limits: The number of shared public clonotypes was higher in persistent patients (2,741) than new patients (more than 850).

This clonotype was obtained from a female donor with Graves disease. Sequenced material: peripheral blood mononuclear cells (PBMCs), taken when the disease was refractory, from a patient treated with antithyroid drugs. This chain connects TRBV28 to TRBJ1-6, with D tentatively TRBD1 (6 bases). The CDR3 DNA reads TGTGCCAGCAAAGAAGGGGGACGTTATTCACCCCTCCACTTT. It translates to CASKEGGRYSPLHF.